The 8 T cell receptor beta chains presented below share a single source sample, sequenced in a study of technical replicates of blood from several donors. Generated by immunoSEQ multiplex PCR, the TCRdb table keeps only in-frame clones and is missing some. The repertoire holds 45,000 to 65,000 clones, with 90% to 95% as singletons. Sequencing input: PBMCs. All receptors derive from a human donor in good health. Some clones in this sample may be carry-over from other donors' samples.

The J gene is TRBJ1-1, the V gene TRBV19; D might be TRBD1 (5 bases). Between the trimmed V and J ends, which lost 5 bases and 10 bases, there was a span of 17 bases. Germline values: CDR1 LNHDA, CDR2 SQIVND (reference sequence). The CDR3 consists of 13 residues. The CDR3 coding sequence is TGTGCCAGTAGTCCGGGAGGAGAGGGGAGAGCTTTCTTT. Encoded protein: CASSPGGEGRAFF.

The rearrangement links TRBV6-1 to TRBJ1-3; maybe TRBD1 (5 bases). The CDR3 covers 15 residues. V lost 3 bases and J lost 3, with 12 bases in between. Looked up from germline, CDR1 is MNHNS and CDR2 is SASEGT. The DNA for the CDR3 is TGTGCCAGCAGTGAGGGATGGGGCTTTGGAAACACCATATATTTT. This translates into CASSEGWGFGNTIYF.

The J gene is TRBJ1-2, the V gene TRBV7-9; D is uncertain. Per germline, CDR1 SEHNR and CDR2 FQNEAQ (reference sequence). The V end was cut by 3 bases, the J end by 2 bases, with 4 bases between. This CDR3 is built from 12 residues. CDR3 coding DNA: TGTGCCAGCAGCTTCGGGAACTATGGCTACACCTTC. It specifies CASSFGNYGYTF.

V usage is TRBV7-9 and J usage is TRBJ1-2; D not resolved. This CDR3 spans 12 amino acids. Deletions cut 10 bases from V and 6 bases from J, with 15 bases between. The germline V gene has CDR1 SEHNR and CDR2 FQNEAQ (reference sequence). The CDR3 DNA follows: TGTGCCACAGGCGCGGGGAATAATGGCTACACCTTC. Translation: CATGAGNNGYTF.

With regard to this clone: The same CDR3 arises from other DNA sequences in this sample as well. The chain combines TRBV19 with TRBJ1-1; TRBD1 matches 7 bases. The CDR3 covers 14 residues. Germline CDR1 reads LNHDA; CDR2 reads SQIVND (reference sequence). V was pared by 5 bases and J by 2 bases, with 5 bases of the junction left unmatched. CDR3 in amino acids: CASSLTGPNTEAFF. The CDR3, as DNA: TGTGCCAGTAGTTTGACAGGGCCTAACACTGAAGCTTTCTTT.

The J gene is TRBJ1-1, the V gene TRBV7-8, with unresolved D. Per germline, CDR1 SGHVS and CDR2 FQNEAQ. The CDR3 is 14 amino acids. Trimming shortened V by 1 base and J by 0 bases, and 6 bases separated the two germline ends. The CDR3: CASSLVAMNTEAFF. Here the CDR3 DNA reads TGTGCCAGCAGCTTAGTAGCTATGAACACTGAAGCTTTCTTT.

This chain joins TRBV5-1 and TRBJ2-6; 7 bases fit TRBD1. The CDR3 has 20 residues. V lost 3 bases to trimming and J lost 0 bases; unmatched junction nucleotides: 15. Germline CDR1 reads SGHRS; CDR2 reads YFSETQ. The CDR3 coding sequence is TGCGCCAGCAGCTACACCCCGGGACAGCCAAACTCCTCTGGGGCCAACGTCCTGACTTTC. Protein product: CASSYTPGQPNSSGANVLTF.

The chain uses TRBV2 and TRBJ1-2; 8 nucleotides agree with TRBD1. Germline assignment: CDR1 SNHLY and CDR2 FYNNEI. Losses at the gene ends were 3 bases for V and 6 bases for J; bases not matched to a gene: 9. The CDR3 sequence is 15 residues long. For the CDR3, the DNA is TGTGCCAGCAGTGACCGACAGGGGAGATTGGATGGCTACACCTTC. It encodes CASSDRQGRLDGYTF.